What follows is one TCR beta chain and its context. Between the trimmed V and J ends, which lost 1 base and 9 bases, there was a span of 13 bases. This CDR3 spans 14 amino acids. Germline assignment: CDR1 LNHDA and CDR2 SQIVND (reference sequence). This sample is drawn from a study of OX40 agonist ivuxolimab in advanced cancers. Using immunoSEQ multiplex PCR, the repertoire was profiled, and TCRdb retains in-frame clones only, with some absent. The table shows around 72,000 clones, with roughly 84% occurring only once. This clonotype was obtained from an adult with an advanced solid tumor such as melanoma, head and neck, liver or kidney cancer. The chain carries TRBV19 and TRBJ1-5; maybe TRBD1 (5 bases). Specimen: CD4+ or CD8+ T cells sorted from blood, collected in a trial of the OX40 agonist ivuxolimab. CDR3 amino acids: CASSIVPEGLPQHF. CDR3 sequence (DNA): TGTGCCAGTAGTATAGTCCCAGAGGGACTGCCCCAGCATTTT. Full variable domain (outside the CDR3, taken from reference TRBV19 and TRBJ1-5): DGGITQSPKYLFRKEGQNVTLSCEQNLNHDAMYWYRQDPGQGLRLIYYSQIVNDFQKGDIAEGYSVSREKKESFPLTVTSAQKNPTAFYLCASSIVPEGLPQHFGDGTRLSIL.